The rows below give T cell receptor beta chains drawn from one sample of a study of blood T cells in healthy people across ages. TCRdb reprocessed the 5' RACE reads with MiXCR, giving one entry per CDR3 protein. The sample includes approximately 800,000 distinct CDR3 sequences, approximately 55% of them seen just once. The sequencing sample was made of blood. The receptors derive from a man at least 80 years old in good health. Each CDR3 is given with its conserved first and last residue. Each record gives: J gene, D gene, clone size, V gene, CDR3 DNA, CDR3 protein. The D gene is left open where the match is weak. Some rows have no size entry. The others give once, few or many, or a class for an expanded clone.

J: TRBJ1-2
D: NA
size: NA
V: TRBV6-1
DNA: TGTGCCAGCAGTGAAGGGAATGGATACTATGGCTACACCTTC
CDR3: CASSEGNGYYGYTF

J: TRBJ2-4
D: NA
size: NA
V: TRBV7-2
DNA: TGTGCCAGCAGCCGGCCCAGTGTACTAGCCAAAAACATTCAGTACTTC
CDR3: CASSRPSVLAKNIQYF

J: TRBJ2-7
D: TRBD2
size: few
V: TRBV29-1
DNA: TGCAGCGTCGCCCGGACTAGCGACTCCTACGAGCAGTACTTC
CDR3: CSVARTSDSYEQYF

J: TRBJ2-1
D: NA
size: NA
V: TRBV5-1
DNA: TGCGCCAGCAGCCCCCCCGGGAATGAGCAGTTCTTC
CDR3: CASSPPGNEQFF

J: TRBJ2-2
D: TRBD2
size: NA
V: TRBV20-1
DNA: TGCAGTGCCCGAAGACTAGCGGGAGGGCCTTACACCGGGGAGCTGTTTTTT
CDR3: CSARRLAGGPYTGELFF

J: TRBJ2-1
D: TRBD2
size: NA
V: TRBV7-9
DNA: TGTGCCAGCAGCCCAAAGGGGCGGGAGGGTAATGAGCAGTTCTTC
CDR3: CASSPKGREGNEQFF

J: TRBJ1-1
D: TRBD1
size: NA
V: TRBV3-1
DNA: TGTGCCAGCAGCCAAAGGGACAGGGGGCCGAACACTGAAGCTTTCTTT
CDR3: CASSQRDRGPNTEAFF

J: TRBJ1-5
D: NA
size: NA
V: TRBV25-1
DNA: TGTGCCAGCAGTGAAACCACGGAGGGGCCTAGCAATCAGCCCCAGCATTTT
CDR3: CASSETTEGPSNQPQHF

J: TRBJ2-7
D: NA
size: NA
V: TRBV21-1
DNA: TGTGCCAGCAGCAAAGAGCCGAGGGGAATCGGCGAGCAGTACTTC
CDR3: CASSKEPRGIGEQYF

J: TRBJ1-2
D: NA
size: NA
V: TRBV10-3
DNA: TGTGCCATCAGTGAAGGTCAGACCTATGGCTACACCTTC
CDR3: CAISEGQTYGYTF

J: TRBJ2-5
D: NA
size: NA
V: TRBV10-3
DNA: TGTGCCATCAGTGACCATCAGGGATACTCTGAGACCCAGTACTTC
CDR3: CAISDHQGYSETQYF

J: TRBJ2-7
D: TRBD2
size: many
V: TRBV7-8
DNA: TGTGCCAGCAGCCTGGGGACTAAATCCGAGCAGTACTTC
CDR3: CASSLGTKSEQYF

J: TRBJ1-2
D: NA
size: NA
V: TRBV7-2
DNA: TGTGCCAGCAGGACCGCAGGACCGGGAATCTATGGCTACACCTTC
CDR3: CASRTAGPGIYGYTF

J: TRBJ2-7
D: TRBD2
size: NA
V: TRBV7-2
DNA: TGTGCCAGCAGCCTGTGGACTAGCGGGTCGTCCTACGAGCAGTACTTC
CDR3: CASSLWTSGSSYEQYF

J: TRBJ1-1
D: NA
size: NA
V: TRBV12-3/TRBV12-4
DNA: TGTGCCAGCAGCTTGGGGGAGTCTGCGGGTGAAGCTTTCTTT
CDR3: CASSLGESAGEAFF

J: TRBJ2-5
D: TRBD1
size: once
V: TRBV5-1
DNA: TGCGCCAGCAGCCCGGGACAGGGGGCGATGGTGTGGGAGACCCAGTACTTC
CDR3: CASSPGQGAMVWETQYF

J: TRBJ2-6
D: TRBD1
size: NA
V: TRBV9
DNA: TGTGCCAGCAGCGTGACAGGGTACAGCTCTGGGGCCAACGTCCTGACTTTC
CDR3: CASSVTGYSSGANVLTF

J: TRBJ2-1
D: NA
size: NA
V: TRBV29-1
DNA: TGCAGCGTCTCAATACCCTATCCCAATGAGCAGTTCTTC
CDR3: CSVSIPYPNEQFF

J: TRBJ2-3
D: NA
size: NA
V: TRBV20-1
DNA: TGCAGTGCTAGAGGAGGCGCAGGGGGCACAGATACGCAGTATTTT
CDR3: CSARGGAGGTDTQYF